This entry lists 5 T cell receptor beta chains sequenced from one sample in a study of human T cells and chemical hapten exposure (dated by TCRdb to the early 2020s). Read against the paper, the sample's time point label means: healthy volunteer bleed at 2 weeks. Total RNA was extracted from unfractionated whole blood collected in Tempus Blood RNA tubes. Library creation used RACE. The sequencer listed for this sample is NextSeq 500. TCRdb reran the public reads through fastp at Q25 and MiXCR, keeping productive beta chains. CDR3 protein sequences are deduplicated, and each keeps its most common genes and DNA. This sample lists approximately 97,000 distinct CDR3 sequences; approximately 8.2% were detected once. 2.5% to 3% of the sample is held by the ten biggest clonotypes. What was sequenced was whole blood. These receptors were collected from a female donor in good health. Some clones in this sample may be carry-over from other donors' samples.

As to this clonotype: This clone may be a read error of a much larger clone one base away. The chain couples TRBV5-1 to TRBJ1-4; D is uncertain. CDR3 size: 16 residues. From germline, CDR1 is SGHRS and CDR2 YFSETQ. The CDR3 loop is CVSSLELARTNEKLFF. CDR3 in DNA: TGCGTCAGCAGCTTGGAATTAGCAAGAACTAATGAAAAACTGTTTTTT. Supplemented by reference TRBV5-1 and TRBJ1-4, the full variable domain reads KAGVTQTPRYLIKTRGQQVTLSCSPISGHRSVSWYQQTPGQGLQFLFEYFSETQRNKGNFPGRFSGRQFSNSRSEMNVSTLELGDSALYLCVSSLELARTNEKLFFGSGTQLSVL.

This clonotype occurred a few times. The chain links TRBV6-4 to TRBJ2-1; 10 bases are a match to TRBD2. The germline CDR1 and CDR2 sequences are MRHNA and SNTAGT. This CDR3 is 15 amino acids long. V lost 4 bases and J lost 9; bases outside the gene matches: 9. The CDR3 here is CASSVGLAGAGEQFF. The CDR3 nucleotides are TGTGCCAGCAGTGTTGGGCTAGCGGGAGCCGGTGAGCAGTTCTTC.

The genes are TRBV5-1 and TRBJ2-2; 10 bases are shared with TRBD1. The length of the CDR3 is 15 residues. The germline V gene encodes CDR1 SGHRS and CDR2 YFSETQ. V lost 4 bases to trimming and J lost 4 bases; unmatched junction nucleotides: 4. The CDR3 is CASSLGQGFTGELFF. CDR3 DNA sequence: TGCGCCAGCAGCCTGGGACAGGGGTTCACCGGGGAGCTGTTTTTT.

The V and J genes are TRBV29-1 and TRBJ2-3; the match to TRBD1 covers 9 bases. The V segment lost 0 bases and the J segment 0 bases; nucleotides outside the gene matches: 7. Germline loops: CDR1 SQVTM, CDR2 ANQGSEA. The CDR3 contains 17 residues. CDR3 nucleotides: TGCAGCGTTGAAGATCGTGGGACAGGGAGTAGCACAGATACGCAGTATTTT. This encodes CSVEDRGTGSSTDTQYF.

This rearrangement joins TRBV5-1 to TRBJ2-6, with D uncertain. V was cut by 4 bases and J by 0 bases, with 14 bases left in between. CDR3 length: 17 amino acids. CDR1 is SGHRS and CDR2 is YFSETQ in the germline V gene. The DNA of the CDR3 is TGCGCCAGCAGCACCGGACCTAAGAGCTCTGGGGCCAACGTCCTGACTTTC. Its translation is CASSTGPKSSGANVLTF.